The present TCR beta chain was sequenced within a study of blood T cells in healthy people across ages. Whole-study results and caveats: Not knowing donor CMV status may have confounded expanded clonotype changes.

In its sample, this clonotype was seen many times. Antigen: not known. Alongside a J-beta primer mix, a sample-barcoded 5' primer served in a second PCR lasting 7 to 11 cycles. TCRdb recomputed calls from the 5' RACE reads with MiXCR, one row per CDR3 protein. The table shows about 930,000 distinct CDR3 sequences, with around 29% occurring only once. V shed 2 bases, J shed 5 bases, and the junction held 7 bases outside the gene matches. Germline V gene sequence: CDR1 LGHNA, CDR2 YSLEER. The length of the CDR3 is 15 residues. This sample was shared with a second study, whose subject was T cells of mothers and their children.

This sequence joins TRBV4-3 and TRBJ1-2; 8 bases align to TRBD1. Sequencing was performed on blood. The receptor's source is a woman in her forties in good health. The CDR3 nucleotides are TGCGCCAGCAGCCAACTGCCACAGGGGGAGTATGGCTACACCTTC. Translating gives CASSQLPQGEYGYTF.